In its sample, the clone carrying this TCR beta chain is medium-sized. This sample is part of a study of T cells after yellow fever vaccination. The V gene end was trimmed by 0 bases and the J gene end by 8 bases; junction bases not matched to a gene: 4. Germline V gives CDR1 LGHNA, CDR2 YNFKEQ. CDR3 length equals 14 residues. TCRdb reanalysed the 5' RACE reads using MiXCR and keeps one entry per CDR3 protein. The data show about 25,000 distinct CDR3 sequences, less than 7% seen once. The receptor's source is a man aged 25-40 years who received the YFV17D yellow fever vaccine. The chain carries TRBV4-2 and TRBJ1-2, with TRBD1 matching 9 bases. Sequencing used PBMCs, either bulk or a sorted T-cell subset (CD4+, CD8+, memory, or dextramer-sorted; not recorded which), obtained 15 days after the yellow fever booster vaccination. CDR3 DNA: TGTGCCAGCAGCCAAGATCGGACAGGGGTCGGCTACACCTTC. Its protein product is CASSQDRTGVGYTF.